The TCR beta chain under discussion was sequenced for a study of T cell changes during pregnancy in multiple sclerosis. This clone has just one count. The repertoire was sequenced with immunoSEQ multiplex PCR; TCRdb's copy has only in-frame clones and lacks some. Seen here are 65,000 to 85,000 clones, 80% to 95% observed once, and the top ten hold 0.29%. V was clipped by 4 bases and J by 7 bases; unmatched bases: 8. CDR3 length: 15 amino acids. Germline V gene sequence: CDR1 SGHDT, CDR2 YYEEEE. The sequence was collected from a female donor with multiple sclerosis, enrolled in a pregnancy study. This material consisted of CD4+ T cells from peripheral blood mononuclear cells, taken after pregnancy. The chain uses TRBV5-6 and TRBJ2-5; TRBD1 matches 12 bases. The CDR3 DNA is TGTGCCAGCAGCACACCCGGGACAGGGGGCTGGACCCAGTACTTC. Translated: CASSTPGTGGWTQYF.